Given below is one TCR beta chain in context. CD45RO negativity and positive selection for CCR7 defined naive CD8 cells, a population that excluded terminally differentiated effector memory CD45RA+ cells. These data are taken from a study of shared clonotypes between healthy human individuals. This CDR3 has 17 amino acids. V trimming: 1 base; J trimming: 2 bases; junction bases outside the gene matches: 8. Germline V gene lookup returns CDR1 MNHEY and CDR2 SMNVEV (reference sequence). Measured with immunoSEQ multiplex PCR; TCRdb has only the in-frame clones, and not every one. The table includes about 2.1 million clones, just under 95% detected once.

Sample: naive CD8+ T cells from PBMCs. The rearrangement uses TRBV27 and TRBJ2-3, with 8 bases fitting TRBD2. This receptor was identified in a young man in good health. Some clones in this sample may be carry-over from other donors' samples. CDR3 DNA: TGTGCCAGCAGTTTATTTCCCCCTAGCGGGTACACAGATACGCAGTATTTT. Translation gives CASSLFPPSGYTDTQYF.